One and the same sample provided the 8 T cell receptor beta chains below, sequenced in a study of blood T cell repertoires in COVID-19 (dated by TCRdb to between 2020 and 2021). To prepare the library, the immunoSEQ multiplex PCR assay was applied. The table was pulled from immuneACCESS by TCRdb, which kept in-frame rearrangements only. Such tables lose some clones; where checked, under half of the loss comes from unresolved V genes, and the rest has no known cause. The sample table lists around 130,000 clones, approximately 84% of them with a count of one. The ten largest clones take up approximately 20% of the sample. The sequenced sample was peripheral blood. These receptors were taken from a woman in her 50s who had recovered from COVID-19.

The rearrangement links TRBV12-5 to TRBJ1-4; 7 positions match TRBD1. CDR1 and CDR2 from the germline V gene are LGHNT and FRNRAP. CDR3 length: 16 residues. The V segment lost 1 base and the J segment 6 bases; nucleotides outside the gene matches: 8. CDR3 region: CASGLGQGEIDEKLFF. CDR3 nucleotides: TGTGCTAGTGGTTTGGGGCAGGGGGAAATCGATGAAAAACTGTTTTTT.

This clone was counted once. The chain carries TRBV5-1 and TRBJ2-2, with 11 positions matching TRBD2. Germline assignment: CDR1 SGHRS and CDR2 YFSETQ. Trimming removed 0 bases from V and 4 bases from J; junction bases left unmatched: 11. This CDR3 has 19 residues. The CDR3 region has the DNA TGCGCCAGCAGCTTGGGACCCCTTAGCGGGGGGGCCCGCACCGGGGAGCTGTTTTTT. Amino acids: CASSLGPLSGGARTGELFF.

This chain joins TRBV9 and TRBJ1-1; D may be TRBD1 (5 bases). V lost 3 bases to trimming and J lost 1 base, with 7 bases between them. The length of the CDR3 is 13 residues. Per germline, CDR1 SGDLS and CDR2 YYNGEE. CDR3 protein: CASSAGQNTEAFF. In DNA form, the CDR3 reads TGTGCCAGCAGCGCCGGACAGAACACTGAAGCTTTCTTT. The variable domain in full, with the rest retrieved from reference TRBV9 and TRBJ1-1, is DSGVTQTPKHLITATGQRVTLRCSPRSGDLSVYWYQQSLDQGLQFLIQYYNGEERAKGNILERFSAQQFPDLHSELNLSSLELGDSALYFCASSAGQNTEAFFGQGTRLTVV.

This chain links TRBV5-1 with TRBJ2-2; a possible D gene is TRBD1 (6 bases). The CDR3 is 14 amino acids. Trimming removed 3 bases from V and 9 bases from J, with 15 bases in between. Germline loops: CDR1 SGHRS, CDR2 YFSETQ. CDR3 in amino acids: CASSSARTARELFF. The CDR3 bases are TGCGCCAGCAGCTCAGCCCGGACAGCGAGGGAGCTGTTTTTT.

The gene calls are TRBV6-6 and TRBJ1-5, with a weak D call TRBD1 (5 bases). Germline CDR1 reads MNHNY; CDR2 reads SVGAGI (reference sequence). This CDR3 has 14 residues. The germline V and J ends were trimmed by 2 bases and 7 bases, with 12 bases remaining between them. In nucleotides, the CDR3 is TGTGCCAGCAGTTACGAAGGGGTTGGGCAGCCCCAGCATTTT. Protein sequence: CASSYEGVGQPQHF.

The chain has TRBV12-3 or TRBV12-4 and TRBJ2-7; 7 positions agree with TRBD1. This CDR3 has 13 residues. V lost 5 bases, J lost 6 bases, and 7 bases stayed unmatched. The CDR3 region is CASSPDRALEQYF. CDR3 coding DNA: TGTGCCAGCAGTCCCGACAGGGCACTCGAGCAGTACTTC.

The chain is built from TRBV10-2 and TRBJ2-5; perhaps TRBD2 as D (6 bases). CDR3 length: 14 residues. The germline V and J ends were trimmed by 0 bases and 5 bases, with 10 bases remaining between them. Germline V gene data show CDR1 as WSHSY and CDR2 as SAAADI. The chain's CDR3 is CASSESGRGETQYF. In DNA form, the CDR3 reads TGCGCCAGCAGTGAGTCCGGGAGAGGGGAGACCCAGTACTTC.

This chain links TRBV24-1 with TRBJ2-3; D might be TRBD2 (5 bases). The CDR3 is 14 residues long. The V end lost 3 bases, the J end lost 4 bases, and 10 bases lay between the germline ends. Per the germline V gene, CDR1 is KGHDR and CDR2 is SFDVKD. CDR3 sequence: CATSDPSSADTQYF. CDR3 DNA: TGTGCCACCAGTGATCCTAGTAGCGCAGATACGCAGTATTTT.